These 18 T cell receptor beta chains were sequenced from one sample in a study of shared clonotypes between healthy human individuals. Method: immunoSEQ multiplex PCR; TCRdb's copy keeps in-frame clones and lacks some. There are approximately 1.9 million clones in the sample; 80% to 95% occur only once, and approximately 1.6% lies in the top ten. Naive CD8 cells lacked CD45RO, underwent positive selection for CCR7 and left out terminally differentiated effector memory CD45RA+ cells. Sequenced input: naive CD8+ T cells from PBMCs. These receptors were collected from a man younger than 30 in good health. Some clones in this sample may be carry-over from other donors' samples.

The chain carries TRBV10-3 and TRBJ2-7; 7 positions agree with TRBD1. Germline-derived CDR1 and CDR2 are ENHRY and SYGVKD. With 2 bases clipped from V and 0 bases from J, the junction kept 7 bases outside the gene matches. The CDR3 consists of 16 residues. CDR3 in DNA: TGTGCCATCAGTGAGCCGAGCCGGGACAGCTCCTACGAGCAGTACTTC. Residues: CAISEPSRDSSYEQYF.

CDR3: CASSLGHGQGWTGELFF. CDR3 sequence (DNA): TGTGCCAGCAGCTTAGGGCACGGGCAGGGTTGGACCGGGGAGCTGTTTTTT. The chain couples TRBV11-3 to TRBJ2-2, with D perhaps matching TRBD1 (5 bases). CDR1 and CDR2 from the germline V gene are SGHNT and YENEEA. Trimming left V 1 base short and J 5 bases short, with 17 bases between. The CDR3 length is 17 residues.

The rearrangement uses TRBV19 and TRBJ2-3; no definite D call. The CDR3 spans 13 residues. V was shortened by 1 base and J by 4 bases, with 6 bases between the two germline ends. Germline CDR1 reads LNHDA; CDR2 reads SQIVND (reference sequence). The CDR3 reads CASSIVPSDTQYF. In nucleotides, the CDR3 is TGTGCCAGTAGTATAGTCCCGTCAGATACGCAGTATTTT.

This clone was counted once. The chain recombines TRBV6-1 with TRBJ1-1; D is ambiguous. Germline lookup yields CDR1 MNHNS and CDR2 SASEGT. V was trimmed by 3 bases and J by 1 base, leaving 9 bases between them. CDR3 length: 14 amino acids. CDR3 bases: TGTGCCAGCAGTGACAGACTGGGGAACACTGAAGCTTTCTTT. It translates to CASSDRLGNTEAFF.

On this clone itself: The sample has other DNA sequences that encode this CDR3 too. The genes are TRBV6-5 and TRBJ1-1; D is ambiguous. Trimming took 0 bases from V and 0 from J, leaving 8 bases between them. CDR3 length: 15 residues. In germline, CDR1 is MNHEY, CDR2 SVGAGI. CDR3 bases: TGTGCCAGCAGTTACTCTGGTGGGATGAACACTGAAGCTTTCTTT. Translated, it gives CASSYSGGMNTEAFF.

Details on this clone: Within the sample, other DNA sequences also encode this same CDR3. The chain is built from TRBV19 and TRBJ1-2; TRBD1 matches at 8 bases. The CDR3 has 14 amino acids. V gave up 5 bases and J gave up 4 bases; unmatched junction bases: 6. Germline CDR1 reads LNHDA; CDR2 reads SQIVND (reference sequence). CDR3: CASSSGQGAYGYTF. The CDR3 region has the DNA TGTGCCAGTAGTTCCGGACAGGGAGCCTATGGCTACACCTTC.

The CDR3 coding sequence is TGCGCCAGCAGCCAAGGGGGACTTTTGTTCTTC. Residues: CASSQGGLLFF. The chain recombines TRBV4-1 with TRBJ2-1; TRBD2 is a possible D gene (6 bases). Trimming took off 1 base at V and 15 bases at J, with 10 bases between the two ends. The germline V gene has CDR1 MGHRA and CDR2 YSYEKL. The CDR3 is made up of 11 amino acids.

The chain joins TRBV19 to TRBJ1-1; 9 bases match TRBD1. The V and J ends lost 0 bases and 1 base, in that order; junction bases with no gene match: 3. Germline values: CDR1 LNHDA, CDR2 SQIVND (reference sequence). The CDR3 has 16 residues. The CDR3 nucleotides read TGTGCCAGTAGTATAGACCCGGACAGGGGGAACACTGAAGCTTTCTTT. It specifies CASSIDPDRGNTEAFF.

The CDR3 nucleotides read TGTGCCAGCAGCCAACCGGGACAGGGGGCCAAAAACATTCAGTACTTC. It encodes CASSQPGQGAKNIQYF. The chain uses TRBV13 and TRBJ2-4, with 10 bases matching TRBD1. Trimming cost V 5 bases and J 1 base; bases outside gene matches: 5. The V gene's germline CDR1 is PRHDT and CDR2 FYEKMQ (reference sequence). The CDR3 has 16 amino acids.

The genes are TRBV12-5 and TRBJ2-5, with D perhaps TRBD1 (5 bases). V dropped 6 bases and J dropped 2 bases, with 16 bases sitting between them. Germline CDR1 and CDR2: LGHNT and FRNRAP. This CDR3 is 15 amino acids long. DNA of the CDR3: TGTGCTAGTGGCAATGACAGCTACCGACAAGAGACCCAGTACTTC. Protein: CASGNDSYRQETQYF.

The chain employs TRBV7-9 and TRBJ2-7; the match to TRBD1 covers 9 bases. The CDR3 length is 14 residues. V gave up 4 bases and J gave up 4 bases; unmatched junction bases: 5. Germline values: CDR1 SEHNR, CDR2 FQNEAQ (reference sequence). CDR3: CASSSQQGAYEQYF. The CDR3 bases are TGTGCCAGCAGCTCACAACAGGGGGCGTACGAGCAGTACTTC.

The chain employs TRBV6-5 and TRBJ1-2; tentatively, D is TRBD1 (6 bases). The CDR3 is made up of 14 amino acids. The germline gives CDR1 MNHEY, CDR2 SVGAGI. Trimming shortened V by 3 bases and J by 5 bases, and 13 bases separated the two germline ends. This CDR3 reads CASSYTGSFYGYTF. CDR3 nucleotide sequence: TGTGCCAGCAGTTATACAGGGTCGTTTTATGGCTACACCTTC.

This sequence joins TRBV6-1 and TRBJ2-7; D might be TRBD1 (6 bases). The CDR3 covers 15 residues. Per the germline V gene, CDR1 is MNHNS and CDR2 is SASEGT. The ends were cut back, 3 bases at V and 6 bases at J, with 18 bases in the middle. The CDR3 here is CASSELTGGSREQYF. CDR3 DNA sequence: TGTGCCAGCAGTGAGCTGACAGGAGGAAGTCGCGAGCAGTACTTC.

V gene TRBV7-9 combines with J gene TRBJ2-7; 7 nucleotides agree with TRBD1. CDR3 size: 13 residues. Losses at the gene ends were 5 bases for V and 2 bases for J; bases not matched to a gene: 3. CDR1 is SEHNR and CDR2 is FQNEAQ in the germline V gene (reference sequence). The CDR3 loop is CASSVTGAYEQYF. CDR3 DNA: TGTGCCAGCAGCGTAACAGGGGCCTACGAGCAGTACTTC.

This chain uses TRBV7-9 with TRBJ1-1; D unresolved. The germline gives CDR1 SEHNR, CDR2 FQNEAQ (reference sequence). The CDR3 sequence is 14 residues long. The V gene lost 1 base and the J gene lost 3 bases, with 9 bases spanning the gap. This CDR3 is CASSLGVGYTEAFF. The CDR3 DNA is TGTGCCAGCAGCTTAGGGGTGGGGTACACTGAAGCTTTCTTT.

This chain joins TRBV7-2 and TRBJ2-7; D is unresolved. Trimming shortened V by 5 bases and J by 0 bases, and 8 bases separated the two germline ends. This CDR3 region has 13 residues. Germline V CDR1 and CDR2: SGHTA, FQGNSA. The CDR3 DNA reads TGTGCCAGCAGCGAATTAGTCTCCTACGAGCAGTACTTC. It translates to CASSELVSYEQYF.

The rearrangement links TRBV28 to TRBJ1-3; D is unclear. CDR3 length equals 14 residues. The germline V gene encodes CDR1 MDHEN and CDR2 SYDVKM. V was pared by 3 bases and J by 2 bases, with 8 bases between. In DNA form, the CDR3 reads TGTGCCAGCAGTTTGGGGTTTGCTGGAAACACCATATATTTT. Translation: CASSLGFAGNTIYF. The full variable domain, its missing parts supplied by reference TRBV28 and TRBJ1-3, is DVKVTQSSRYLVKRTGEKVFLECVQDMDHENMFWYRQDPGLGLRLIYFSYDVKMKEKGDIPEGYSVSREKKERFSLILESASTNQTSMYLCASSLGFAGNTIYFGEGSWLTVV.

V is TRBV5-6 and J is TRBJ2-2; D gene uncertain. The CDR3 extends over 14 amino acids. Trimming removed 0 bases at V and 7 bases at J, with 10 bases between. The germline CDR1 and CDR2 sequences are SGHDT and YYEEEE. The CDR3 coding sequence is TGTGCCAGCAGCTTGGTCTGGCGGCGCGGGGAGCTGTTTTTT. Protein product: CASSLVWRRGELFF.